One sample yielded the 5 T cell receptor beta chains listed below, sequenced in a study of tumor and adjacent non-tumor tissue in lung cancer. RNA was extracted from bulk tissue without any cell sorting. The normal lung tissue was taken more than 3 cm from the tumor edge. TCRbeta libraries were built with three rounds of nested PCR, modified from ARM-PCR. Each CDR3 protein gets one entry after TCRdb re-called the multiplex PCR reads with MiXCR. The sample lists 65,000 to 75,000 distinct CDR3 sequences; under 80% were seen once. Sequences were obtained from distant non-tumor lung tissue. The source is a man aged 60 to 69 with non-small cell lung cancer.

This clonotype was detected a few times. The junction departs from germline at one end; a sequencing error may be responsible. The chain employs TRBV11-1 and TRBJ2-1; 9 bases map to TRBD2. The germline V gene encodes CDR1 SGHAT and CDR2 FQDESV (reference sequence). The CDR3 consists of 16 residues. The CDR3 region has the DNA TGTGCTAGCAATCCAGGTACGCGGGGGGGATACAATGAGCAGTTCTTC. Its protein is CASNPGTRGGYNEQFF.

For this clonotype: This may be a read error, as it is one base from a much larger clone. This rearrangement joins TRBV5-1 to TRBJ2-3; no firm D call. The germline V gene has CDR1 SGHRS and CDR2 YFSETQ. This CDR3 comprises 13 residues. As DNA, the CDR3 is TGCGCCAGCAGTCCCTTTGGCACAGATATGCAGTATTTT. Protein: CASSPFGTDMQYF.

With regard to this clonotype: With a much larger clone just one base away, this may be a read error. J is TRBJ1-5 and V is TRBV28, with D unresolved. Germline values: CDR1 MDHEN, CDR2 SYDVKM. This CDR3 has 14 residues. Trimming shortened V by 0 bases and J by 3 bases, and 6 bases separated the two germline ends. The CDR3: CASSLWGNNQPQHF. In nucleotides, the CDR3 is TGTGCCAGCAGTTTATGGGGGAACAATCAGCCCCAGCATTTT.

About this clonotype itself: The germline gene is not matched at one end of the junction; a read error may be the cause. The V call is TRBV11-1, the J call TRBJ2-5; tentatively, D is TRBD1 (6 bases). The V gene's germline CDR1 is SGHAT and CDR2 FQDESV (reference sequence). The CDR3 totals 14 residues. The CDR3 is CASSKDRYQETQNF. In nucleotides, the CDR3 is TGTGCCAGCAGCAAAGACAGGTACCAAGAGACCCAAAACTTC.

V is TRBV10-3 and J is TRBJ1-5; a possible D gene is TRBD1 (6 bases). This CDR3 is built from 14 residues. Germline CDR1 reads ENHRY; CDR2 reads SYGVKD. In DNA, the CDR3 is TGTATCATCAGCGGGACATCGCGCGATCAGCCCCAGCATTTT. Its translation: CIISGTSRDQPQHF.